This T cell receptor beta chain was identified during a study of regulatory T cells in long-lasting Graves disease. As for time point: newly diagnosed GD, antithyroid drugs for less than 3 months. Construction of the TCR library relied on RNA isolated from PBMCs. In Xi'an, China, an endocrinology department was the source of patients. This clonotype has ten or more counts. The V gene end was trimmed by 0 bases and the J gene end by 3 bases; junction bases not matched to a gene: 7. CDR3 size: 17 residues. Germline values: CDR1 SEHNR, CDR2 FQNEAQ (reference sequence). Relying on iRepertoire HTBI primers and Arm-PCR of CDR3 regions, the team built TCR beta libraries. One entry per CDR3 protein, called by TCRdb with MiXCR from the multiplex PCR reads. The sample records roughly 440,000 distinct CDR3 sequences, roughly 17% being singletons. The sample was also linked to a second study, of T cells in Graves' hyperthyroidism and ophthalmopathy. That work adds: During a first-round RT-PCR of the TCR CDR3, the HTBI primer set was used.

V is TRBV7-9 and J is TRBJ2-3; 9 bases are a match to TRBD2. This material consisted of peripheral blood mononuclear cells (PBMCs), taken at new diagnosis, from a patient treated with antithyroid drugs. The TCR sequence derives from a woman younger than 30 with Graves disease. This chain's CDR3 is CASSLAGGGLATDTQYF. The DNA for the CDR3 is TGTGCCAGCAGCTTAGCGGGGGGAGGACTAGCGACAGATACGCAGTATTTT. Complete variable domain (other parts from reference TRBV7-9 and TRBJ2-3): DTGVSQNPRHKITKRGQNVTFRCDPISEHNRLYWYRQTLGQGPEFLTYFQNEAQLEKSRLLSDRFSAERPKGSFSTLEIQRTEQGDSAMYLCASSLAGGGLATDTQYFGPGTRLTVL.